A single sample is the source of the 17 T cell receptor beta chains below, sequenced in a study of shared clonotypes between healthy human individuals. CD45RO negativity and positive selection for CCR7 defined naive CD8 cells, a population that excluded terminally differentiated effector memory CD45RA+ cells. TCRdb's copy holds only in-frame clones and misses some; the assay was immunoSEQ multiplex PCR. The sample carries around 1.9 million clones, about 93% recorded once. Specimen: naive CD8+ T cells from PBMCs. The receptors shown here come from a man between 18 and 35 years old in good health. Some clones in this sample may be carry-over from other donors' samples.

The chain is built from TRBV28 and TRBJ2-7, with D tentatively TRBD2 (5 bases). Germline loops: CDR1 MDHEN, CDR2 SYDVKM. Between the trimmed V and J ends, which lost 6 bases and 2 bases, there was a span of 20 bases. The length of the CDR3 is 16 residues. CDR3 amino acids: CASRSLLRDRAYEQYF. The CDR3 DNA reads TGTGCCAGCAGGTCCCTGCTACGGGATCGCGCCTACGAGCAGTACTTC.

In this sample, this clone turned up once. The V and J genes are TRBV10-2 and TRBJ2-1, with 8 bases lining up with TRBD1. The germline V gene has CDR1 WSHSY and CDR2 SAAADI. The CDR3 contains 13 residues. The trim removed 6 bases at V and 10 bases at J, leaving 8 bases unmatched. The CDR3: CASREGTGGEQFF. The CDR3 bases are TGCGCCAGCAGGGAAGGGACAGGTGGAGAGCAGTTCTTC.

This chain connects TRBV27 to TRBJ2-7; a possible D gene is TRBD2 (5 bases). The V gene's germline CDR1 is MNHEY and CDR2 SMNVEV (reference sequence). Trimming shortened V by 3 bases and J by 3 bases, and 15 bases separated the two germline ends. The length of the CDR3 is 15 residues. In DNA, the CDR3 is TGTGCCAGCAGTTTTGCAGCGGTTAAAAACTACGAGCAGTACTTC. Its protein product is CASSFAAVKNYEQYF.

The genes are TRBV28 and TRBJ2-5, with 7 bases that match TRBD1. CDR3 length equals 13 residues. Per germline, CDR1 MDHEN and CDR2 SYDVKM. J lost 4 bases, V lost 5 bases, and 4 bases had no gene match. CDR3 DNA: TGTGCCAGCAGTCGGGACAGTCCAGAGACCCAGTACTTC. Translating it yields CASSRDSPETQYF.

The chain links TRBV11-2 to TRBJ1-2, with no clear D. The CDR3 spans 13 residues. V dropped 3 bases and J dropped 8 bases, with 13 bases sitting between them. Germline lookup yields CDR1 SGHAT and CDR2 FQNNGV. The CDR3 nucleotides are TGTGCCAGCAGCTTTGACTCCTCTGGAGGCTACACCTTC. Amino acids: CASSFDSSGGYTF.

This chain uses TRBV10-2 with TRBJ2-7; a weak D match, TRBD2 (6 bases). Trimming removed 2 bases at V and 0 bases at J, with 17 bases between. This CDR3 has 17 amino acids. The V gene's germline CDR1 is WSHSY and CDR2 SAAADI. Here the CDR3 reads CASSERVAALYSYEQYF. CDR3 sequence (DNA): TGCGCCAGCAGTGAGAGGGTAGCGGCCCTTTACTCCTACGAGCAGTACTTC.

The genes are TRBV10-3 and TRBJ2-1; a possible D gene is TRBD1 (6 bases). V gave up 11 bases and J gave up 0 bases, with 14 bases separating them. This CDR3 comprises 14 residues. Germline CDR1 and CDR2: ENHRY and SYGVKD. In nucleotides, the CDR3 is TGTGCCTACCGGTCGGACAGCTCCTACAATGAGCAGTTCTTC. Its translation: CAYRSDSSYNEQFF.

The chain uses TRBV7-8 and TRBJ2-5; 7 nucleotides match TRBD2. Germline V gives CDR1 SGHVS, CDR2 FQNEAQ. Unmatched junction bases numbered 6, after V lost 1 base and J lost 7 bases. CDR3 length equals 14 residues. CDR3 coding DNA: TGTGCCAGCAGCTTAGAGGGGTCGGGGGGGACCCAGTACTTC. It yields the protein CASSLEGSGGTQYF. Filled out from reference TRBV7-8 and TRBJ2-5, the complete variable domain reads GAGVSQSPRYKVAKRGQDVALRCDPISGHVSLFWYQQALGQGPEFLTYFQNEAQLDKSGLPSDRFFAERPEGSVSTLKIQRTQQEDSAVYLCASSLEGSGGTQYFGPGTRLLVL.

The V call is TRBV28, the J call TRBJ2-5, with 13 bases aligning to TRBD2. This CDR3 is 14 amino acids long. Germline loops: CDR1 MDHEN, CDR2 SYDVKM. V gave up 8 bases and J gave up 5 bases; unmatched junction bases: 5. The CDR3 spells CASGLAGEYETQYF. CDR3 nucleotide sequence: TGTGCCAGCGGACTAGCGGGAGAGTACGAGACCCAGTACTTC. Full variable domain (outside the CDR3, taken from reference TRBV28 and TRBJ2-5): DVKVTQSSRYLVKRTGEKVFLECVQDMDHENMFWYRQDPGLGLRLIYFSYDVKMKEKGDIPEGYSVSREKKERFSLILESASTNQTSMYLCASGLAGEYETQYFGPGTRLLVL.

With respect to this clone: Sequence at one end of the junction differs from germline and may be a read error. The genes are TRBV27 and TRBJ2-7; TRBD1 might be the D (6 bases). CDR3 length: 13 residues. Germline V gene sequence: CDR1 MNHEY, CDR2 SMNVEV (reference sequence). Here the CDR3 DNA reads TGTGCCAGCAGCCGGGTGGACAGCTACGGGCAGTACTTC. Translation gives CASSRVDSYGQYF.

This clone was seen just once. The V and J genes are TRBV5-5 and TRBJ2-7; a possible D gene is TRBD2 (5 bases). Trimming stripped 4 bases from V and 3 bases from J, with 17 bases between. CDR1 and CDR2 from the germline V gene are SGHKS and YYEKEE (reference sequence). The CDR3 loop spans 15 amino acids. The CDR3 DNA sequence: TGTGCCAGCAGCCTGCCCCGGGAATCCCGCTACGAGCAGTACTTC. It specifies CASSLPRESRYEQYF.

This clone appeared a single time. This chain joins TRBV5-1 and TRBJ2-6; no definite D call. There are 17 residues in the CDR3. Per germline, CDR1 SGHRS and CDR2 YFSETQ. V was trimmed by 4 bases and J by 0 bases, leaving 14 bases between them. The CDR3 spells CASSVTTGLSGANVLTF. The CDR3 nucleotides read TGCGCCAGCAGCGTAACGACGGGTCTCTCTGGGGCCAACGTCCTGACTTTC.

The chain links TRBV14 to TRBJ2-7, with TRBD1 identical over 7 bases. Germline V gene data show CDR1 as SGHDN and CDR2 as FVKESK. Losses at the gene ends were 4 bases for V and 2 bases for J; bases not matched to a gene: 8. This CDR3 has 15 amino acids. The CDR3 region has the DNA TGTGCCAGCAGCCCCCGGGGCAGGGGGACCTACGAGCAGTACTTC. It codes for CASSPRGRGTYEQYF.

Remarks on this clone: Other nucleotide sequences in the sample specify the same CDR3. This rearrangement joins TRBV15 to TRBJ2-7; D call uncertain. Per the germline V gene, CDR1 is LNHNV and CDR2 is YYDKDF (reference sequence). The CDR3 totals 15 residues. V was clipped by 0 bases and J by 0 bases, with 9 bases between them. The CDR3 here is CATSREAGSSYEQYF. CDR3 in DNA: TGTGCCACCAGCAGAGAGGCCGGTAGCTCCTACGAGCAGTACTTC. Using reference TRBV15 and TRBJ2-7 for the parts outside the CDR3, the full variable domain is DAMVIQNPRYQVTQFGKPVTLSCSQTLNHNVMYWYQQKSSQAPKLLFHYYDKDFNNEADTPDNFQSRRPNTSFCFLDIRSPGLGDTAMYLCATSREAGSSYEQYFGPGTRLTVT.

This chain links TRBV2 with TRBJ2-3, with 11 bases lining up with TRBD2. With 3 bases clipped from V and 5 bases from J, the junction kept 4 bases outside the gene matches. Germline V CDR1 and CDR2: SNHLY, FYNNEI. This CDR3 is built from 15 residues. As DNA, the CDR3 is TGTGCCAGCAGTGAGTCACTAGCGGGAGAAGATACGCAGTATTTT. Its translation is CASSESLAGEDTQYF.

CDR3 protein: CASSITGTQETQYF. CDR3 DNA: TGTGCCAGCAGTATAACAGGGACGCAAGAGACCCAGTACTTC. The J gene is TRBJ2-5, the V gene TRBV6-5, with D perhaps matching TRBD1 (6 bases). V lost 5 bases, J lost 2 bases, and 12 bases lay in between. CDR3 size: 14 residues. Germline-derived CDR1 and CDR2 are MNHEY and SVGAGI.

The chain combines TRBV7-8 with TRBJ2-1; TRBD2 matches 8 bases. Germline V gene lookup returns CDR1 SGHVS and CDR2 FQNEAQ. With 1 base clipped from V and 10 bases from J, the junction kept 6 bases outside the gene matches. The CDR3 sequence is 14 residues long. CDR3 bases: TGTGCCAGCAGCTTAGGGGTACTAGCGGCAGAGCAGTTCTTC. It encodes CASSLGVLAAEQFF.